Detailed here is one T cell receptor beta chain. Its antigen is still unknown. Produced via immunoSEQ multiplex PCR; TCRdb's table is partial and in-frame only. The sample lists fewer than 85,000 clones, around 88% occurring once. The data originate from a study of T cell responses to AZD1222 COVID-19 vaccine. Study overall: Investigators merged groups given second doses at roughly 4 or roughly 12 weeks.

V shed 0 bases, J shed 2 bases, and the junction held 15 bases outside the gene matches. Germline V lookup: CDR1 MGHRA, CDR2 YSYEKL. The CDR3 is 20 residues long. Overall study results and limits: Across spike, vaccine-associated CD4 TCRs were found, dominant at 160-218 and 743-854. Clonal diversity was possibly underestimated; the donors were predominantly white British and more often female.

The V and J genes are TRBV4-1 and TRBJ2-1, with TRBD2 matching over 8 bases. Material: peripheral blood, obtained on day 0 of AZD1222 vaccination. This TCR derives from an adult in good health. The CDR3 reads CASSQDAQDFSGITYNEQFF. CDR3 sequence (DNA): TGCGCCAGCAGCCAAGATGCACAAGACTTTAGCGGGATCACCTACAATGAGCAGTTCTTC.